This entry lists 25 T cell receptor beta chains sequenced from one sample in a study of cytomegalovirus exposure and HLA in healthy donors. Data came from immunoSEQ multiplex PCR; TCRdb stores just in-frame clones and leaves some out. The sample lists approximately 220,000 clones, 80% to 95% occurring once. Sequences were obtained from PBMCs. The receptor source for this set is a young woman in good health and CMV-seronegative.

V gene TRBV18 combines with J gene TRBJ2-1, with 9 positions matching TRBD1. The CDR3 has 15 residues. V lost 2 bases to trimming and J lost 6 bases; unmatched junction nucleotides: 5. Germline loops: CDR1 KGHSH, CDR2 LQKENI. The CDR3 DNA follows: TGTGCCAGCTCACCAGAACAGGGGGCGTTCAATGAGCAGTTCTTC. As protein: CASSPEQGAFNEQFF.

The rearrangement uses TRBV19 and TRBJ2-7; a possible D gene is TRBD1 (6 bases). This CDR3 region has 14 residues. The V end was cut by 3 bases, the J end by 7 bases, with 16 bases between. Germline V lookup: CDR1 LNHDA, CDR2 SQIVND (reference sequence). CDR3 loop: CASSMRAGDDEQYF. CDR3 sequence (DNA): TGTGCCAGTAGTATGAGGGCAGGGGATGATGAGCAGTACTTC.

The CDR3 loop is CASGPLGGAPGNTEAFF. The DNA for the CDR3 is TGTGCCAGCGGGCCTTTGGGGGGGGCGCCGGGGAACACTGAAGCTTTCTTT. The rearrangement uses TRBV27 and TRBJ1-1; D perhaps matches TRBD1 (6 bases). The germline V and J ends were trimmed by 8 bases and 1 base, with 23 bases remaining between them. This CDR3 spans 17 amino acids. Germline loops: CDR1 MNHEY, CDR2 SMNVEV (reference sequence).

The CDR3 sequence is CASSPKREPYEQYF. The DNA of the CDR3 is TGTGCCAGCAGCCCTAAGCGGGAACCCTACGAGCAGTACTTC. The rearrangement joins TRBV13 to TRBJ2-7; 7 bases map to TRBD2. Germline V gene data show CDR1 as PRHDT and CDR2 as FYEKMQ (reference sequence). V gave up 5 bases and J gave up 2 bases; unmatched junction bases: 6. CDR3 length: 14 residues. Using reference TRBV13 and TRBJ2-7 for the parts outside the CDR3, the full variable domain is AAGVIQSPRHLIKEKRETATLKCYPIPRHDTVYWYQQGPGQDPQFLISFYEKMQSDKGSIPDRFSAQQFSDYHSELNMSSLELGDSALYFCASSPKREPYEQYFGPGTRLTVT.

The gene calls are TRBV7-6 and TRBJ2-3, with 8 positions matching TRBD2. This CDR3 contains 14 residues. Germline V gene lookup returns CDR1 SGHVS and CDR2 FNYEAQ. The V gene end was trimmed by 3 bases and the J gene end by 5 bases; junction bases not matched to a gene: 4. The CDR3 loop reads CASSFGLAGDTQYF. DNA of the CDR3: TGTGCCAGCAGCTTCGGACTAGCTGGAGATACGCAGTATTTT.

The rearrangement joins TRBV9 to TRBJ1-2, with D perhaps TRBD1 (5 bases). CDR1 is SGDLS and CDR2 is YYNGEE in the germline V gene. V gave up 0 bases and J gave up 7 bases, with 7 bases separating them. The CDR3 contains 12 residues. The CDR3 DNA reads TGTGCCAGCAGCGTAGCGGGGGGTGGCTACACCTTC. As protein: CASSVAGGGYTF.

This clone has just one count. This chain connects TRBV9 to TRBJ1-1; the D is unclear. The CDR3 loop spans 15 amino acids. Trimming took 3 bases from V and 4 from J, leaving 16 bases between them. Germline CDR1 reads SGDLS; CDR2 reads YYNGEE. The CDR3 reads CASSDLERVGTEAFF. As DNA, the CDR3 is TGTGCCAGCAGCGACCTGGAGAGGGTCGGCACTGAAGCTTTCTTT. Full variable domain (remainder filled in from reference TRBV9 and TRBJ1-1): DSGVTQTPKHLITATGQRVTLRCSPRSGDLSVYWYQQSLDQGLQFLIQYYNGEERAKGNILERFSAQQFPDLHSELNLSSLELGDSALYFCASSDLERVGTEAFFGQGTRLTVV.

The count of this clone is one. The chain has TRBV27 and TRBJ1-5; D is ambiguous. This CDR3 comprises 15 residues. Between the trimmed V and J ends, which lost 5 bases and 3 bases, there was a span of 14 bases. CDR1 is MNHEY and CDR2 is SMNVEV in the germline V gene (reference sequence). Here the CDR3 reads CASSSNPGINQPQHF. CDR3 nucleotides: TGTGCCAGCAGTAGTAACCCGGGAATCAATCAGCCCCAGCATTTT.

The chain has TRBV5-1 and TRBJ2-1, with unresolved D. Germline values: CDR1 SGHRS, CDR2 YFSETQ. The V end lost 0 bases, the J end lost 6 bases, and 10 bases lay between the germline ends. This CDR3 spans 14 amino acids. The CDR3 DNA is TGCGCCAGCAGCTTGGAATTGTCGTCCAATGAGCAGTTCTTC. It specifies CASSLELSSNEQFF.

V is TRBV28 and J is TRBJ2-7; 12 bases line up with TRBD1. The CDR3 runs 15 residues. The J segment lost 6 bases and the V segment lost 6 bases, leaving 9 bases of the junction unmatched. In germline, CDR1 is MDHEN, CDR2 SYDVKM. For the CDR3, the DNA is TGTGCCAGCAGAACCGCCGGGACAGGGGGCGCCGAGCAGTACTTC. Protein sequence: CASRTAGTGGAEQYF. Full variable domain (remainder filled in from reference TRBV28 and TRBJ2-7): DVKVTQSSRYLVKRTGEKVFLECVQDMDHENMFWYRQDPGLGLRLIYFSYDVKMKEKGDIPEGYSVSREKKERFSLILESASTNQTSMYLCASRTAGTGGAEQYFGPGTRLTVT.

The gene calls are TRBV5-1 and TRBJ2-1, with 9 bases identical to TRBD2. In germline, CDR1 is SGHRS, CDR2 YFSETQ. The J segment lost 5 bases and the V segment lost 3 bases, leaving 9 bases of the junction unmatched. This CDR3 is 16 amino acids long. The CDR3 nucleotides are TGCGCCAGCAGCTGGCCTCCTAGCGGGGCTGACAATGAGCAGTTCTTC. Encoded protein: CASSWPPSGADNEQFF.

This clone came up once. The chain employs TRBV28 and TRBJ1-5; D is undetermined. Germline V gene lookup returns CDR1 MDHEN and CDR2 SYDVKM. Trimming removed 6 bases at V and 5 bases at J, with 14 bases between. The CDR3 contains 14 residues. The CDR3, as DNA: TGTGCCAGCAGGATCCCAGGTCCAGATCAGCCCCAGCATTTT. This encodes CASRIPGPDQPQHF.

The V and J genes are TRBV30 and TRBJ1-4, with 8 bases matching TRBD1. V trimming: 5 bases; J trimming: 7 bases; junction bases outside the gene matches: 12. The CDR3 has 15 residues. Germline V gene sequence: CDR1 GTSNPN, CDR2 SVGIG (reference sequence). DNA of the CDR3: TGTGCCTGGGCATCCGGGGGCAGGGGGCTTGAAAAACTGTTTTTT. Translation gives CAWASGGRGLEKLFF.

The chain has TRBV9 and TRBJ1-3; the match to TRBD1 covers 9 bases. The CDR3 covers 16 residues. In germline, CDR1 is SGDLS, CDR2 YYNGEE. With 3 bases clipped from V and 3 bases from J, the junction kept 7 bases outside the gene matches. CDR3 protein: CASSALTGGYGNTIYF. CDR3 DNA: TGTGCCAGCAGCGCACTAACAGGGGGCTATGGAAACACCATATATTTT.

This clone showed up just a few times. CDR3 bases: TGCGCCAGCAGCCAAGTAGCGGGAGAATACGAGCAGTACTTC. This encodes CASSQVAGEYEQYF. The chain is built from TRBV4-1 and TRBJ2-7, with 9 bases matching TRBD2. J lost 4 bases, V lost 1 base, and 2 bases had no gene match. The CDR3 totals 14 residues. Germline loops: CDR1 MGHRA, CDR2 YSYEKL.

This clone has just one count. CDR3 region: CASSLEGLAGVETQYF. CDR3 nucleotide sequence: TGTGCCAGCAGCTTGGAAGGACTAGCGGGAGTAGAGACCCAGTACTTC. V and J are TRBV5-4 and TRBJ2-5; 13 positions agree with TRBD2. The CDR3 is 16 amino acids. Germline V gene lookup returns CDR1 SGHNT and CDR2 YYREEE (reference sequence). V lost 0 bases and J lost 4; bases outside the gene matches: 3.

The chain links TRBV29-1 to TRBJ1-3; tentatively, D is TRBD1 (6 bases). V was pared by 0 bases and J by 4 bases, with 13 bases between. The CDR3 contains 15 residues. Germline V gene data show CDR1 as SQVTM and CDR2 as ANQGSEA. The CDR3 DNA reads as TGCAGCGTTGAAGATTACAGGGTTGACGGAAACACCATATATTTT. As protein: CSVEDYRVDGNTIYF. Looking up the rest from reference TRBV29-1 and TRBJ1-3 gives the full variable domain: SAVISQKPSRDICQRGTSLTIQCQVDSQVTMMFWYRQQPGQSLTLIATANQGSEATYESGFVIDKFPISRPNLTFSTLTVSNMSPEDSSIYLCSVEDYRVDGNTIYFGEGSWLTVV.

CDR3: CASRPDRGVSYEQYF. CDR3 bases: TGTGCCAGCAGGCCTGACAGGGGGGTATCCTACGAGCAGTACTTC. This chain connects TRBV27 to TRBJ2-7, with 9 bases that match TRBD1. The V segment lost 6 bases and the J segment 1 base; nucleotides outside the gene matches: 7. Germline V gives CDR1 MNHEY, CDR2 SMNVEV (reference sequence). This CDR3 contains 15 residues.

CDR3 in DNA: TGTGCCAGCAGTGCTCAGGGGGCATTCACTGGGGCCAACGTCCTGACTTTC. It codes for CASSAQGAFTGANVLTF. The chain couples TRBV6-1 to TRBJ2-6; TRBD1 matches at 8 bases. The CDR3 has 17 amino acids. V was clipped by 4 bases and J by 2 bases; unmatched bases: 7. Germline assignment: CDR1 MNHNS and CDR2 SASEGT.

The V gene is TRBV2, the J gene TRBJ2-5, with 11 nucleotides matching TRBD2. The length of the CDR3 is 14 residues. Trimming removed 8 bases from V and 1 base from J; junction bases left unmatched: 3. Germline CDR1 is SNHLY and CDR2 is FYNNEI. In nucleotides, the CDR3 is TGTGCCAGCGAGGGACTAGCGGCCCAAGAGACCCAGTACTTC. This sequence encodes CASEGLAAQETQYF.

V is TRBV5-1 and J is TRBJ2-1, with TRBD1 identical over 8 bases. Unmatched junction bases numbered 20, after V lost 7 bases and J lost 8 bases. Germline lookup yields CDR1 SGHRS and CDR2 YFSETQ. This CDR3 contains 17 residues. CDR3: CASSPPIYQTGGDEQFF. The CDR3 DNA is TGCGCCAGCTCGCCCCCCATCTATCAAACAGGGGGAGATGAGCAGTTCTTC.

The gene calls are TRBV5-1 and TRBJ1-4; the match to TRBD1 covers 7 bases. The CDR3 has 16 residues. Germline assignment: CDR1 SGHRS and CDR2 YFSETQ. Trimming took 4 bases from V and 4 from J; bases not matched to a gene: 10. In DNA form, the CDR3 reads TGCGCCAGCAGCGGTATAGGGGGCTTGGGTAATGAAAAACTGTTTTTT. This codes for CASSGIGGLGNEKLFF.

V gene TRBV5-6 combines with J gene TRBJ2-1; D is possibly TRBD2 (6 bases). The CDR3 spans 13 residues. Germline V lookup: CDR1 SGHDT, CDR2 YYEEEE. Trimming stripped 3 bases from V and 8 bases from J, with 12 bases between. The CDR3 here is CASSYGGADEQFF. For the CDR3, the DNA is TGTGCCAGCAGCTATGGAGGGGCGGATGAGCAGTTCTTC.

This clone appeared once. The chain uses TRBV4-1 and TRBJ1-5; possibly TRBD1 for D (5 bases). Trimming removed 0 bases from V and 5 bases from J, with 11 bases in between. Germline-derived CDR1 and CDR2 are MGHRA and YSYEKL. This CDR3 spans 15 amino acids. The CDR3 sequence is CASSQDTQGHQPQHF. The CDR3 DNA follows: TGCGCCAGCAGCCAAGACACGCAGGGTCATCAGCCCCAGCATTTT.

This clone has just one count. The gene calls are TRBV7-6 and TRBJ2-2; 9 bases are a match to TRBD2. Unmatched junction bases numbered 6, after V lost 1 base and J lost 3 bases. The CDR3 runs to 17 residues. The V gene's germline CDR1 is SGHVS and CDR2 FNYEAQ. The CDR3 is CASSLGSSGTDTGELFF. The CDR3 DNA sequence: TGTGCCAGCAGCTTAGGGTCTAGCGGGACCGACACCGGGGAGCTGTTTTTT.